This T cell receptor beta chain was retrieved from a study of glioma-infiltrating T cells. Study-level results: Tissue and blood shared very few CDR3 sequences. Non-neoplastic patients had below-expected tissue-blood divergence, while all gliomas exceeded expectation.

This clonotype has at least ten counts. Its antigen remains unknown. Using RNA template, CDR3s of TCR alpha and beta were amplified with iRepertoire arm-PCR. One-step reverse transcription and amplification started from about 100-400 ng of tissue mRNA or PBMC total RNA. Each CDR3 protein gets one entry after TCRdb re-called the multiplex PCR reads with MiXCR. The sample has 35,000 to 45,000 distinct CDR3 sequences, around 22% seen once. Deletions cut 5 bases from V and 5 bases from J, with 16 bases between. CDR1 is MDHEN and CDR2 is SYDVKM in the germline V gene. The CDR3 extends over 15 amino acids. Input material: glioma tissue, nonneoplastic brain tissue, or PBMCs (not recorded which). This sequence originates from a human donor with low-grade glioma or glioblastoma, undergoing nonglioma brain surgery, or in good health (not recorded which). This chain links TRBV28 with TRBJ1-5; D is ambiguous. The CDR3 bases are TGTGCCAGCAGTCGTCCCCCGGTCGGATATCAGCCCCAGCATTTT. Amino acids: CASSRPPVGYQPQHF.